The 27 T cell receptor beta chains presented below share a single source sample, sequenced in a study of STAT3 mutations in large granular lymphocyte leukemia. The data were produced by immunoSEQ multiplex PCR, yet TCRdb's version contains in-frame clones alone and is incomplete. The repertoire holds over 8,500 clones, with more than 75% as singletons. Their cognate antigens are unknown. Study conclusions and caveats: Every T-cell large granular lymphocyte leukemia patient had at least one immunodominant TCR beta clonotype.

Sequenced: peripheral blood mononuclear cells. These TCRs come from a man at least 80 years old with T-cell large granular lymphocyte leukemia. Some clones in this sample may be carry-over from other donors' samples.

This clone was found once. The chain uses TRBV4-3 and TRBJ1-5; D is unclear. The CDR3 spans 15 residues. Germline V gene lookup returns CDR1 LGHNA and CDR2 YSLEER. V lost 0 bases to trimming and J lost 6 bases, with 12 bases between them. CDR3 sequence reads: CASSQDDQPGQPQHF. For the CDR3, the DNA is TGCGCCAGCAGCCAAGACGACCAACCGGGTCAGCCCCAGCATTTT.

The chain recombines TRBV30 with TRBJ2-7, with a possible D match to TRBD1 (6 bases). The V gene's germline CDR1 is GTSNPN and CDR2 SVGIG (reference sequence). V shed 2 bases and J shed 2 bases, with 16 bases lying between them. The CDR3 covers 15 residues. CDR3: CAWSPGQWVTYEQYF. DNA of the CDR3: TGTGCCTGGAGTCCAGGACAGTGGGTAACCTACGAGCAGTACTTC.

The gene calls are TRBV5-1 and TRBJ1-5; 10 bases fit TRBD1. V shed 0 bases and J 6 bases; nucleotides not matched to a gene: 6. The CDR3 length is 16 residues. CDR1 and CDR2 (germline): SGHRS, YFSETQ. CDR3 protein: CASSLDDRGRGQPQHF. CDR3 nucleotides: TGCGCCAGCAGCTTGGATGACAGGGGGCGCGGTCAGCCCCAGCATTTT.

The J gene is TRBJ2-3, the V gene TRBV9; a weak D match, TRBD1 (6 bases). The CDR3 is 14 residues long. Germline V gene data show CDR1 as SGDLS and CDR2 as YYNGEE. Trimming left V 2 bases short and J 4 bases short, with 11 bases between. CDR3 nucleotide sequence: TGTGCCAGCAGCGTGTCAGGGGTAGCAGATACGCAGTATTTT. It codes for CASSVSGVADTQYF.

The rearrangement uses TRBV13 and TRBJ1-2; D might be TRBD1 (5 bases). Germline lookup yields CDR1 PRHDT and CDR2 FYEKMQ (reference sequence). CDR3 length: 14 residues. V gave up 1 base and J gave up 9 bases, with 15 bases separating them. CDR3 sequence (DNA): TGTGCCAGCAGCTTAGTGCCCCCAGACAGAAGCTACACCTTC. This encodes CASSLVPPDRSYTF. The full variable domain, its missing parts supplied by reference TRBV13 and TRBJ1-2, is AAGVIQSPRHLIKEKRETATLKCYPIPRHDTVYWYQQGPGQDPQFLISFYEKMQSDKGSIPDRFSAQQFSDYHSELNMSSLELGDSALYFCASSLVPPDRSYTFGSGTRLTVV.

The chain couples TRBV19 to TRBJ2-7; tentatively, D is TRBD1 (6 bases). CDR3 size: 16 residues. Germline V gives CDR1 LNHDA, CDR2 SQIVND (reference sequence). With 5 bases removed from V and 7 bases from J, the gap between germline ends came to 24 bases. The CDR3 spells CASSLRDTGILGEQYF. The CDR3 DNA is TGTGCCAGTAGTCTCCGGGACACCGGAATTTTGGGTGAGCAGTACTTC.

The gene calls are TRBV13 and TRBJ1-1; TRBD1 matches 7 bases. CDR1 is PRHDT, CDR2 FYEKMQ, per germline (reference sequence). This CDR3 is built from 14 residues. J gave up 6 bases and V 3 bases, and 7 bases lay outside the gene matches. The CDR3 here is CASSLDQGVAEAFF. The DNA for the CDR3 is TGTGCCAGCAGCTTGGACCAGGGGGTCGCTGAAGCTTTCTTT.

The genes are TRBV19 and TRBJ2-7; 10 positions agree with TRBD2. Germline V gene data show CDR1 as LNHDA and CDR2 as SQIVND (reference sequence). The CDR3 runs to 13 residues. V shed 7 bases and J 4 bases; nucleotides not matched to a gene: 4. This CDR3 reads CASTGTSDYEQYF. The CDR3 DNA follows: TGTGCCAGTACAGGGACTAGCGATTACGAGCAGTACTTC.

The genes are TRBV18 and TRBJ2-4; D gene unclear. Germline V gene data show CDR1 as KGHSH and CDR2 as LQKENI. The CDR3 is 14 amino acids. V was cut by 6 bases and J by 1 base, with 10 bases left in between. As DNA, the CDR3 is TGTGCCAGCTCGCAGGAAGGCGCCAAAAACATTCAGTACTTC. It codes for CASSQEGAKNIQYF. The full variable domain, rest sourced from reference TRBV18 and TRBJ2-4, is NAGVMQNPRHLVRRRGQEARLRCSPMKGHSHVYWYRQLPEEGLKFMVYLQKENIIDESGMPKERFSAEFPKEGPSILRIQQVVRGDSAAYFCASSQEGAKNIQYFGAGTRLSVL.

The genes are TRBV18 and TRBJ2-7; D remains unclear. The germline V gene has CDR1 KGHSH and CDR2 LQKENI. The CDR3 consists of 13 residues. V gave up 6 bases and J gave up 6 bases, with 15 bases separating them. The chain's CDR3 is CASSPLVTSEQYF. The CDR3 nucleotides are TGTGCCAGCTCGCCGTTAGTGACCTCCGAGCAGTACTTC.

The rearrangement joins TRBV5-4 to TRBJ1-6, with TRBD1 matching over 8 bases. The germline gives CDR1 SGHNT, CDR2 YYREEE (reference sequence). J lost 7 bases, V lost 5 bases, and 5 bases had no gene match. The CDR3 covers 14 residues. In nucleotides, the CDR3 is TGTGCCAGCAGAGAGACAGGGGTAAATTCACCCCTCCACTTT. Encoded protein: CASRETGVNSPLHF.

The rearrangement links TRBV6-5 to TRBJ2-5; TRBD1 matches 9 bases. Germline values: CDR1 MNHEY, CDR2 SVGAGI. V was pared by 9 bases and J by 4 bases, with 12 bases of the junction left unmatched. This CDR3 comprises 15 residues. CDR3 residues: CASQNTGGIAETQYF. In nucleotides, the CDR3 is TGTGCCAGTCAGAATACAGGGGGCATCGCAGAGACCCAGTACTTC.

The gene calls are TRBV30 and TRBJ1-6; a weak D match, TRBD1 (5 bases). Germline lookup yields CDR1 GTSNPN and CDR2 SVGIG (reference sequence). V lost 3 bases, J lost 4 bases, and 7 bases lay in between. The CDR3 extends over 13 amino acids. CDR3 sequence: CAWRGGYNSPLHF. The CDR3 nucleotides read TGTGCCTGGAGGGGGGGGTATAATTCACCCCTCCACTTT. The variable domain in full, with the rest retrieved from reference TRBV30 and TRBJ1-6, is SQTIHQWPATLVQPVGSPLSLECTVEGTSNPNLYWYRQAAGRGLQLLFYSVGIGQISSEVPQNLSASRPQDRQFILSSKKLLLSDSGFYLCAWRGGYNSPLHFGNGTRLTVT.

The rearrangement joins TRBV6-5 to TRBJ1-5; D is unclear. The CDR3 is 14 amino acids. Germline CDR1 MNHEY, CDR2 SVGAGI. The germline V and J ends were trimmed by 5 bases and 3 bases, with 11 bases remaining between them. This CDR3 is CASSATDSNQPQHF. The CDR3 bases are TGTGCCAGCAGTGCAACAGATTCCAATCAGCCCCAGCATTTT.

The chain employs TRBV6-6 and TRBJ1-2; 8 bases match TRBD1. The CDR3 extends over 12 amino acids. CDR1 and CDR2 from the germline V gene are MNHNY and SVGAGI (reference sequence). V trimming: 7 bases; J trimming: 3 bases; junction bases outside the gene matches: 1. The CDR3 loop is CASKQGDYGYTF. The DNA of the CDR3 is TGTGCCAGCAAACAGGGGGACTATGGCTACACCTTC.

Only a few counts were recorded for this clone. DNA for the CDR3: TGTGCCAGCAGTTTCGCCCTCTCCCACTATGGCTACACCTTC. This codes for CASSFALSHYGYTF. The chain links TRBV6-5 to TRBJ1-2, with D hard to call. Trimming pared 4 bases from V and 3 bases from J, leaving 12 bases between. Germline CDR1 is MNHEY and CDR2 is SVGAGI. The CDR3 is made up of 14 amino acids.

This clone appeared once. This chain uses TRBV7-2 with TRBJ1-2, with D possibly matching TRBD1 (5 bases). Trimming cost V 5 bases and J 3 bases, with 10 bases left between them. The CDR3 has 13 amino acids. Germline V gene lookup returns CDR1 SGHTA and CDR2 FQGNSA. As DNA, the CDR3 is TGTGCCAGCAGCCAGCGGGGGGACTATGGCTACACCTTC. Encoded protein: CASSQRGDYGYTF.

CDR3 residues: CASSPLAQNTEAFF. CDR3 coding DNA: TGTGCCAGCAGCCCCCTGGCGCAGAACACTGAAGCTTTCTTT. This chain uses TRBV7-9 with TRBJ1-1; D call uncertain. CDR1 is SEHNR and CDR2 is FQNEAQ in the germline V gene (reference sequence). The CDR3 covers 14 residues. Trimming pared 5 bases from V and 1 base from J, leaving 11 bases between.

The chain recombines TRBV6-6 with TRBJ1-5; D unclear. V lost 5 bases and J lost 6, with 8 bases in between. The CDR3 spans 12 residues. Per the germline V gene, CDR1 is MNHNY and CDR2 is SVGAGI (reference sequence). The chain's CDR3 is CASSLQAQPQHF. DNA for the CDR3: TGTGCCAGCAGTCTCCAGGCTCAGCCCCAGCATTTT.

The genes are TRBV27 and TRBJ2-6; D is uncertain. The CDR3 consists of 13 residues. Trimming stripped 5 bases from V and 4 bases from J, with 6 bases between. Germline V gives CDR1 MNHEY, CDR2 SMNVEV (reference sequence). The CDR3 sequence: CASSEQGANVLTF. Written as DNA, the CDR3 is TGTGCCAGCAGTGAACAGGGGGCCAACGTCCTGACTTTC.

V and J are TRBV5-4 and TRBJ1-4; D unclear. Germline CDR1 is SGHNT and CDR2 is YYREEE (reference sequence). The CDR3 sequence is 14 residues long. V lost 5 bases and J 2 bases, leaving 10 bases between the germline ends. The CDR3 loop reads CASSQDATNEKLFF. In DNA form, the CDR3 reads TGTGCCAGCAGTCAGGACGCTACTAATGAAAAACTGTTTTTT.

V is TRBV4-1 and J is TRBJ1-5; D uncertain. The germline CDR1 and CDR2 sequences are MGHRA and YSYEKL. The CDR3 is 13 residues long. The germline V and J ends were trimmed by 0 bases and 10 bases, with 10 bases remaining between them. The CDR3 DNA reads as TGCGCCAGCAGCCAAGACGAACGGGGACCCCAGCATTTT. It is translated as CASSQDERGPQHF.

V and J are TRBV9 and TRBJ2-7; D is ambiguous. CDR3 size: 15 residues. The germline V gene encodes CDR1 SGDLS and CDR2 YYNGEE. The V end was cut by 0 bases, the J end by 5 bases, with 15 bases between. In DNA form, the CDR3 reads TGTGCCAGCAGCGTAGATTACACCACTCGGAACGAGCAGTACTTC. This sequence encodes CASSVDYTTRNEQYF.

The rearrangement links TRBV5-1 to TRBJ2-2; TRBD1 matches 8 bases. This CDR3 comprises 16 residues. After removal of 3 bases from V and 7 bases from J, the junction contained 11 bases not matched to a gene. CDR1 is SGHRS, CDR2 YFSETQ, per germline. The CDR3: CASSSGLQGAVGELFF. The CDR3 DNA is TGCGCCAGCAGCTCCGGGCTCCAGGGGGCGGTCGGGGAGCTGTTTTTT.

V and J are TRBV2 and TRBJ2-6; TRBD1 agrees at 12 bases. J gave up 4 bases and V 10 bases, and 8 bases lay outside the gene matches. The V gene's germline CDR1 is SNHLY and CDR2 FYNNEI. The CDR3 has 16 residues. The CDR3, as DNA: TGTGCCATACCGGGACAGGGGGCGAGCGGGGCCAACGTCCTGACTTTC. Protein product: CAIPGQGASGANVLTF.

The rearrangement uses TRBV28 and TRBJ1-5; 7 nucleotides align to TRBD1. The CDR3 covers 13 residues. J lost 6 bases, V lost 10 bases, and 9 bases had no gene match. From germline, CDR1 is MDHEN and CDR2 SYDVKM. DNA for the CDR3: TGTGCCATCACACAGGGGCTAGGTCAGCCCCAGCATTTT. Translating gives CAITQGLGQPQHF.

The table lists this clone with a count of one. Here the CDR3 DNA reads TGTGCCAGCAGCCCCACACTGAACACTGAAGCTTTCTTT. Its protein is CASSPTLNTEAFF. The rearrangement links TRBV11-2 to TRBJ1-1; D is ambiguous. CDR1 and CDR2 (germline): SGHAT, FQNNGV. This CDR3 has 13 amino acids. V was cut by 5 bases and J by 0 bases, with 7 bases left in between.